This TCR beta chain was sequenced during a study of OX40 agonist ivuxolimab in advanced cancers. Study as a whole: Patients received intravenous ivuxolimab every 2 weeks at 0.01 to 10 mg/kg.

Worth noting for this clone: What it binds is unknown.

The germline CDR1 and CDR2 sequences are SGHTA and FQGNSA. The ends were cut back, 1 base at V and 3 bases at J, with 0 bases in the middle. The CDR3 loop spans 12 amino acids. Whole-study results and caveats: The specificity for antigen of the expanded peripheral T cells was not determined. In the 0.1-3.0 mg/kg groups, partial responders showed among the lowest expansion.

Assay used: immunoSEQ multiplex PCR; TCRdb lists only in-frame clones, some missing. The repertoire holds approximately 9,300 clones, with around 90% as singletons. The rearrangement joins TRBV7-2 to TRBJ2-2; unclear D gene. This TCR derives from an adult with an advanced solid tumor such as melanoma, head and neck, liver or kidney cancer. The sample was CD4+ or CD8+ T cells sorted from blood, taken in a trial of the OX40 agonist ivuxolimab. The CDR3 DNA is TGTGCCAGCAGCTTAGACACCGGGGAGCTGTTTTTT. Encoded protein: CASSLDTGELFF.